The sequence of this T cell receptor beta chain was determined in a study of T cell repertoires in cytomegalovirus infection. Study-level background: The authors relied on CMV epitopes, both recently identified HLA-C-restricted and well-studied HLA-B-restricted. Both a matching HLA type and CMV infection were indicated by public TCR beta signatures. Study results and limitations: The cumulative frequency of public TCR beta families distinguished individuals who carried CMV together with the relevant HLA. The response measured ex vivo was dominated by TCR beta clonotypes (HLA-C-restricted and CMV-specific).

TCRdb reprocessed the reads via MiXCR and lists one record per CDR3 protein. The data hold about 270,000 distinct CDR3 sequences, with roughly a fifth observed a single time. CDR1 and CDR2 (germline): SGHTA, FQGNSA. Trimming took 10 bases from V and 0 from J, leaving 12 bases between them. The CDR3 contains 13 residues. This clonotype was seen a few times. No antigen is known for it. The sample consisted of cultured PBMCs, taken from culture after CMV antigen stimulation. The genes are TRBV7-2 and TRBJ2-5; D is unresolved. This clonotype originated in a human donor in good health (CMV status not recorded). Some clones in this sample may be carry-over from other donors' samples. CDR3: CAIRGANQETQYF. CDR3 coding DNA: TGTGCCATCAGAGGAGCGAACCAAGAGACCCAGTACTTC.